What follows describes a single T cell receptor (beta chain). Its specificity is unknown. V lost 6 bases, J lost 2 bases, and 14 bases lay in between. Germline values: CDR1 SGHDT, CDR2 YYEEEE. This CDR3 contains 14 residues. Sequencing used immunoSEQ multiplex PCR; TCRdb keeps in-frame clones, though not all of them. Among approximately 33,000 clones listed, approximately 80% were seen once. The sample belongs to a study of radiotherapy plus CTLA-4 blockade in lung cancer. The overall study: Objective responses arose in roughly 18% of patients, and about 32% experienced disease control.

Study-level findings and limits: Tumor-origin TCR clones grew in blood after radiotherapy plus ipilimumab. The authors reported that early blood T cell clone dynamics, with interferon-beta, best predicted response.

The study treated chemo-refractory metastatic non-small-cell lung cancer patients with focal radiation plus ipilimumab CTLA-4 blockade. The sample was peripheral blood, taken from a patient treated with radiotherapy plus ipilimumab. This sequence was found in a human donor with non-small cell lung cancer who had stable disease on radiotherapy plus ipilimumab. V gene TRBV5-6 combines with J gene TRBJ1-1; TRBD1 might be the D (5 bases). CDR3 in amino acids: CASIGGAFNTEAFF. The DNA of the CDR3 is TGTGCCAGCATCGGCGGGGCCTTCAACACTGAAGCTTTCTTT. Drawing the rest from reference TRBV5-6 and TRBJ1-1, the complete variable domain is DAGVTQSPTHLIKTRGQQVTLRCSPKSGHDTVSWYQQALGQGPQFIFQYYEEEERQRGNFPDRFSGHQFPNYSSELNVNALLLGDSALYLCASIGGAFNTEAFFGQGTRLTVV.